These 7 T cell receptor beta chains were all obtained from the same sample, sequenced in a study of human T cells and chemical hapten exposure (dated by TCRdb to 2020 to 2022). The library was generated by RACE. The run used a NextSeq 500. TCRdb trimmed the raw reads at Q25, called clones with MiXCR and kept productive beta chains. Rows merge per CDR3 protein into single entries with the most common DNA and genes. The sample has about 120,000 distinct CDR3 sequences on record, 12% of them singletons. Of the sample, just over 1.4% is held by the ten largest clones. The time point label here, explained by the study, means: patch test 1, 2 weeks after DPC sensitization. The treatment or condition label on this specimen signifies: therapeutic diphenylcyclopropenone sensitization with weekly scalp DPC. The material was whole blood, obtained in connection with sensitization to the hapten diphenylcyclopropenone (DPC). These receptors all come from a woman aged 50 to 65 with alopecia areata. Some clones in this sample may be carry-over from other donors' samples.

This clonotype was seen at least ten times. The CDR3, as DNA: TGTGCCAGCAGCGTCGGTCATAGCAATCAGCCCCAGCATTTT. It encodes CASSVGHSNQPQHF. The chain recombines TRBV7-9 with TRBJ1-5, with D hard to call. Germline V gives CDR1 SEHNR, CDR2 FQNEAQ (reference sequence). V lost 5 bases, J lost 0 bases, and 8 bases lay in between. This CDR3 has 14 amino acids.

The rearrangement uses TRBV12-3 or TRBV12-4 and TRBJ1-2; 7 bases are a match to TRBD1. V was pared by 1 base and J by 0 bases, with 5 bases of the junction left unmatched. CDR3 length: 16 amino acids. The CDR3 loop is CASSLVIGGTNYGYTF. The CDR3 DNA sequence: TGTGCCAGCAGTTTAGTTATAGGGGGCACTAACTATGGCTACACCTTC.

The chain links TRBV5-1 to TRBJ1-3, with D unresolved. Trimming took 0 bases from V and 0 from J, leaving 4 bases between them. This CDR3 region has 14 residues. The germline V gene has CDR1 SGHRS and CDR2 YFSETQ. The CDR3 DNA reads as TGCGCCAGCAGCTTGGATGACTCTGGAAACACCATATATTTT. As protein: CASSLDDSGNTIYF.

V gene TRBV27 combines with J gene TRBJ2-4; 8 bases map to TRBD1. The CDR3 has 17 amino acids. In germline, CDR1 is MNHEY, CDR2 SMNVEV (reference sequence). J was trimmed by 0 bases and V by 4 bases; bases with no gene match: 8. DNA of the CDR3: TGTGCCAGCAGTTCGTTGGACAGGGCTGCAGCCAAAAACATTCAGTACTTC. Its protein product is CASSSLDRAAAKNIQYF.

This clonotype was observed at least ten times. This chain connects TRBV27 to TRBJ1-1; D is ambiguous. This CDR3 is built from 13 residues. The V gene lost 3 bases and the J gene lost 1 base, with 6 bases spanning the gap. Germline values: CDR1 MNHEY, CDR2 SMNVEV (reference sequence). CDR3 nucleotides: TGTGCCAGCAGTTTTAAAAGGAACACTGAAGCTTTCTTT. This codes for CASSFKRNTEAFF.

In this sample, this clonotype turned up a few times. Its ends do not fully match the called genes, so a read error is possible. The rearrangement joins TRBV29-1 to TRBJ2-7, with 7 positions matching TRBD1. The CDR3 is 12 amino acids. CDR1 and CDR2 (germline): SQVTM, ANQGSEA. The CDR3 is CSVKDRVYEQYF. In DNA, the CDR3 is TGCAGCGTTAAAGACAGGGTGTACGAGCAGTACTTC.

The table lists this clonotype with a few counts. This CDR3 is CASSQLTGELFF. CDR3 DNA sequence: TGTGCCAGCAGCCAATTAACCGGGGAGCTGTTTTTT. The chain recombines TRBV3-1 with TRBJ2-2; D gene unclear. V was pared by 2 bases and J by 5 bases, with 3 bases between. Germline values: CDR1 LGHDT, CDR2 YNNKEL (reference sequence). The CDR3 sequence is 12 residues long.